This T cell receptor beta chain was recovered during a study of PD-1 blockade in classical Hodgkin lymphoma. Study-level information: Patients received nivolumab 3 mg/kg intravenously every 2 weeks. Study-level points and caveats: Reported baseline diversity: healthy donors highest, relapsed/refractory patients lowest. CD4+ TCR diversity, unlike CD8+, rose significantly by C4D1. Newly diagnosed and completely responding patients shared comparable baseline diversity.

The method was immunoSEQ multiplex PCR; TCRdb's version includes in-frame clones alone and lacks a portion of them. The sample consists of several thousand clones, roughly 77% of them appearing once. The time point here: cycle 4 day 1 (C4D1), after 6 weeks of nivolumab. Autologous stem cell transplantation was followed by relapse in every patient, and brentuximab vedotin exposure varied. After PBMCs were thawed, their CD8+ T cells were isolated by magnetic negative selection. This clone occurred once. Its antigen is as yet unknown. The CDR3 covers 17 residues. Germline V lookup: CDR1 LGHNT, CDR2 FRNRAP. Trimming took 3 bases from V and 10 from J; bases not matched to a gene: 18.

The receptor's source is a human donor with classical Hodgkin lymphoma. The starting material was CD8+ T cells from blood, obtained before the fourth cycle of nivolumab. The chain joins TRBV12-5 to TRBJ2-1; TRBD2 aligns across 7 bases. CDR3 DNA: TGTGCTAGTGGTTTTTCAATGGGAGGGAGAAATTGGGGGGAGCAGTTCTTC. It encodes CASGFSMGGRNWGEQFF.